This TCR beta chain was documented in a study of cytomegalovirus exposure and HLA in healthy donors. Points from the study as a whole: The productive fraction for most TCR beta V segments was about 87% or about 30% in an earlier analysis. Rarity held for most TCR sequences, but there were some public TCRs that occurred in many donors. Later analysis revealed greater clonal expansion in HLA-associated TCR beta chains than in equally common others.

Notes on this clone: Its specificity is not known.

V lost 3 bases to trimming and J lost 2 bases, with 17 bases between them. CDR1 is KGHSH, CDR2 LQKENI, per germline. The CDR3 loop spans 16 amino acids. PCR employed 60 Vbeta and 13 Jbeta primers. The repertoire was sequenced with immunoSEQ multiplex PCR; TCRdb's copy has only in-frame clones and lacks some. This table has about 130,000 clones, 80% to 85% appearing once. This TCR was recovered from a man between 18 and 29 years old in good health and CMV-seronegative. Sequencing was done on a sample of PBMCs. The V call is TRBV18, the J call TRBJ2-7; D might be TRBD2 (5 bases). The CDR3 nucleotides are TGTGCCAGCTCACCCGGGAATACCTTACCCACCTACGAGCAGTACTTC. Residues: CASSPGNTLPTYEQYF.